This T cell receptor beta chain was found in a study of technical replicates of blood from a few donors. The germline V gene encodes CDR1 WNHNN and CDR2 SYGVQD (reference sequence). The V end was cut by 4 bases, the J end by 1 base, with 16 bases between. There are 16 residues in the CDR3. The repertoire was sequenced with immunoSEQ multiplex PCR; TCRdb's copy has only in-frame clones and lacks some. The data show approximately 79,000 clones, with about nine tenths seen just once and roughly 0.37% held by the top ten. Sequencing was performed on T cells isolated from PBMCs. The sequence came from a human donor in good health. V and J are TRBV10-1 and TRBJ1-1, with a possible D match to TRBD1 (5 bases). CDR3 amino acids: CASSVDSNRRNTEAFF. The CDR3 bases are TGCGCCAGCAGTGTAGACAGTAACCGAAGGAACACTGAAGCTTTCTTT.